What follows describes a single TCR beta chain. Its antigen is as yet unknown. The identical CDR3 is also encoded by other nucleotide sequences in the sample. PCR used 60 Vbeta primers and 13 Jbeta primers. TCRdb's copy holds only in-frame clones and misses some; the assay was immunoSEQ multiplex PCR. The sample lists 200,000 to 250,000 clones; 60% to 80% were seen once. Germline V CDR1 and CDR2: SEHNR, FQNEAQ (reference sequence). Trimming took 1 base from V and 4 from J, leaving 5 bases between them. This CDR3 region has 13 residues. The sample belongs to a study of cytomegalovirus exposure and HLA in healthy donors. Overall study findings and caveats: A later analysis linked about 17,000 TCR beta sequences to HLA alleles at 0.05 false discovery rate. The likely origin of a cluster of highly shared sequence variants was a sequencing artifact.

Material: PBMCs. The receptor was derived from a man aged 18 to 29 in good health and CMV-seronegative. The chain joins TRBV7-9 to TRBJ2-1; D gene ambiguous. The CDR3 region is CASSLDSYNEQFF. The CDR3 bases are TGTGCCAGCAGCTTAGACAGTTACAATGAGCAGTTCTTC.